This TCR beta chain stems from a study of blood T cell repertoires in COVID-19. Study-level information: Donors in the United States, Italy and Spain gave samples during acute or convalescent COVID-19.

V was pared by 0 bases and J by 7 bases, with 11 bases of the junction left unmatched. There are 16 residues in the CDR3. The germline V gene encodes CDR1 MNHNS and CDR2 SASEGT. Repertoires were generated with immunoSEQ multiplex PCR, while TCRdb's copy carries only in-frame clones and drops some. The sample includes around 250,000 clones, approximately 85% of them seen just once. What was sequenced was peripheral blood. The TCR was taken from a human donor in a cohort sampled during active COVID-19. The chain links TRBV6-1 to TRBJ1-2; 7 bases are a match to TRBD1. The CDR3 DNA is TGTGCCAGCAGTGAAGCCCAAACAGGGGTCGTTCGTGGCTACACCTTC. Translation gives CASSEAQTGVVRGYTF.